One and the same sample provided the 3 T cell receptor beta chains below, sequenced in a study of tissue T cells after allogeneic stem cell transplantation. Sequencing was performed with immunoSEQ multiplex PCR; in TCRdb, only in-frame clones are kept and a portion is missing. The sample lists roughly 5,300 clones, over 50% occurring once. As for time point: mouse harvest day 7 after allogeneic transplant. The graft held 10^6 splenic CD5+ T cells and 10^7 T-cell-depleted bone marrow cells. Sequencing was done on a sample of gut tissue. These receptors all stem from a female BALB/c mouse given C57BL/6 T cells with graft-versus-host disease after an allogeneic hematopoietic cell transplant.

This clone was counted a few times. The listed genes are named as in mouse. Coverage ceases 1 residue before the CDR3 finishes, and the germline J gene fills in the end. This rearrangement joins TRBV16 to TRBJ1-4, with a possible D match to TRBD1 (6 bases). The CDR3 spans 15 residues. Germline V gene data show CDR1 as SGHSA and CDR2 as FRNQAP. V lost 4 bases and J 1 base, leaving 10 bases between the germline ends. CDR3: CASSSRDNSNERLFF. CDR3 DNA (partial): TGTGCAAGCAGCTCCCGGGACAATTCCAACGAAAGATTATTT.

As regards this clone: The gene names here belong to mouse. The CDR3 end is not reached by the read, which stops 1 residue before it; the germline J gene fills it in. The rearrangement joins TRBV3 to TRBJ1-1, with a weak D call TRBD1 (6 bases). Germline-derived CDR1 and CDR2 are SNHLY and FYNGKV (reference sequence). The CDR3 is 14 amino acids. V lost 1 base and J 1 base, leaving 7 bases between the germline ends. The CDR3 reads CASSLVGGNTEVFF. The CDR3 DNA, read in part, is TGTGCCAGCAGCTTAGTAGGGGGAAACACAGAAGTCTTC. Filled out from reference TRBV3 and TRBJ1-1, the complete variable domain reads GPKVLQIPSHQIIDMGQMVTLNCDPVSNHLYFYWYKQILGQQMEFLVNFYNGKVMEKSKLFKDQFSVERPDGSYFTLKIQPTALEDSAVYFCASSLVGGNTEVFFGKGTRLTVV.

This clone was counted only a few times. Gene names are the mouse ones. Sequencing ends 1 residue short of the CDR3 end; the germline J gene provides the rest. The rearrangement joins TRBV15 to TRBJ2-5; D gene ambiguous. The CDR3 totals 12 residues. The germline CDR1 and CDR2 sequences are SGHND and FRSKSL. V lost 1 base and J lost 6, with 5 bases in between. CDR3 sequence: CASSLGSDTQYF. Incomplete CDR3 DNA: TGTGCCAGCAGTTTAGGCAGTGACACCCAGTAC.